This TCR beta chain was captured in a study of T cells in Graves' hyperthyroidism and ophthalmopathy. Study observations and caveats: A model of 13 V-J features distinguished ophthalmopathy from stable hyperthyroidism. Expanded thyroid clonotypes (above 0.001) were mostly also found in blood.

When ophthalmopathy did not progress within 18 months, Graves' hyperthyroidism was considered stable. Fresh peripheral blood, 10 ml, was the source of the PBMCs. This clonotype was seen repeatedly, ten times or more. Its antigen is as yet unknown. Researchers took RNA transcripts and amplified the TCR beta CDR3 regions from them. The HTBI set primed first-round TCR CDR3 RT-PCR. TCRdb independently ran MiXCR on the multiplex PCR reads; one entry per CDR3 protein. The sample lists about 550,000 distinct CDR3 sequences; around 21% were seen once. This receptor was obtained from a man younger than 35 with Graves' hyperthyroidism. The specimen sequenced was blood.

The CDR3 coding sequence is TGTGCCAGCAGCCGGGGCCCCGCCGCTGAAGCTTTCTTT. Translated, it gives CASSRGPAAEAFF. The J gene is TRBJ1-1, the V gene TRBV7-3, with a possible D match to TRBD1 (5 bases). V was clipped by 5 bases and J by 6 bases, with 13 bases between them. The CDR3 is 13 amino acids. The germline V gene encodes CDR1 SGHTA and CDR2 FQGTGA.